Listed below are T cell receptor beta chains from one sample, sequenced in a study of T-cell reconstitution after alpha-beta-depleted transplantation in children. TCRdb redid the calling of the PCR reads with MiXCR, one entry per CDR3 protein. The repertoire consists of some 200,000 distinct CDR3 sequences, with 7% to 9% occurring once and the leading ten covering about a third. The source material was PBMCs, mostly from graft donor cells, sampled 360 days after TCRalphabeta/CD19-depleted stem cell transplant. These TCRs come from a male patient aged 2 to 9 who had a stem cell transplant for acute myeloid leukemia, so the T cells may come from the graft donor. The CDR3 runs from the conserved cysteine through the conserved F or W. A D gene is named only where the DNA matches it firmly. For some rows the clone size is stated as once, few or many, or as a class when expanded; others skip it.

D gene | J gene | CDR3 length | clone size | V gene | CDR3 DNA | CDR3 protein
TRBD2 | TRBJ2-5 | 15 | few | TRBV20-1 | TGCAGTGCTAGTTCTAGCGGGGGGTTACAAGAGACCCAGTACTTC | CSASSSGGLQETQYF
. | TRBJ2-2 | 17 | . | TRBV5-1 | TGCGCCAGCAGCGATTTTCCGACAGGACAATACACCGGGGAGCTGTTTTTT | CASSDFPTGQYTGELFF
. | TRBJ1-1 | 15 | few | TRBV7-3 | TGTGCCAGCAGCTTACGCGCCAGCCAGAACACTGAAGCTTTCTTT | CASSLRASQNTEAFF
TRBD2 | TRBJ2-7 | 13 | . | TRBV19 | TGTGCCAGTAGTCCGCCGGGACTACGCGAGCAGTACTTC | CASSPPGLREQYF
TRBD1 | TRBJ2-2 | 17 | . | TRBV5-1 | TGCGCCAGCAGCTTCTCCCTTGGGACAGCAAACACCGGGGAGCTGTTTTTT | CASSFSLGTANTGELFF
. | TRBJ1-1 | 13 | . | TRBV10-3 | TGTGCCATCAGTGAGTTGATGAACACTGAAGCTTTCTTT | CAISELMNTEAFF
. | TRBJ2-3 | 13 | few | TRBV12-3/TRBV12-4 | TGTGCCAGCAGGTCCCCGGGTGCAGATACGCAGTATTTT | CASRSPGADTQYF
. | TRBJ2-5 | 12 | many | TRBV6-6 | TGTGCCAGCGGCGCTAGTTCTGAGACCCAGTACTTC | CASGASSETQYF
. | TRBJ1-4 | 15 | . | TRBV15 | TGTGCCACCAGCAGAGCCAAGGGGGGAAAAGAAAAACTGTTTTTT | CATSRAKGGKEKLFF
. | TRBJ1-3 | 13 | . | TRBV10-3 | TGTGCCATCAGGGAAGGGGTTGGAAACACCATATATTTT | CAIREGVGNTIYF
. | TRBJ2-5 | 12 | few | TRBV28 | TGTGCCAGCAGGAACCTACGAGAGACCCAGTACTTC | CASRNLRETQYF